The 18 T cell receptor beta chains presented below share a single source sample, sequenced in a study of cytomegalovirus exposure and HLA in healthy donors. The PCR ran on 60 Vbeta and 13 Jbeta primers. Data came from immunoSEQ multiplex PCR; TCRdb stores just in-frame clones and leaves some out. The sample includes approximately 100,000 clones, around 73% seen only once; the top ten take approximately 8%. The sample consisted of PBMCs. The receptors originated from a man aged 35 to 55 in good health and CMV-seronegative.

This chain uses TRBV6-6 with TRBJ2-3; D unresolved. Per the germline V gene, CDR1 is MNHNY and CDR2 is SVGAGI (reference sequence). CDR3 size: 13 residues. V was trimmed by 3 bases and J by 4 bases, leaving 8 bases between them. The DNA of the CDR3 is TGTGCCAGCAGTTATCTGGCCCCAGATACGCAGTATTTT. Protein: CASSYLAPDTQYF.

The chain has TRBV7-9 and TRBJ1-4, with TRBD1 matching over 7 bases. The length of the CDR3 is 15 residues. Germline V gene sequence: CDR1 SEHNR, CDR2 FQNEAQ (reference sequence). V lost 1 base to trimming and J lost 6 bases; unmatched junction nucleotides: 5. This chain's CDR3 is CASSLGQGRYEKLFF. The CDR3 nucleotides are TGTGCCAGCAGCTTAGGACAGGGAAGATATGAAAAACTGTTTTTT.

Written as DNA, the CDR3 is TGCAGCGTTGTTGGTACTGCTAGGGGAGGGGAGACCCAGTACTTC. Translating gives CSVVGTARGGETQYF. This chain links TRBV29-1 with TRBJ2-5; 7 bases align to TRBD2. The ends lost 4 bases at V and 5 bases at J; junction bases unmatched: 13. Germline CDR1 is SQVTM and CDR2 is ANQGSEA. This CDR3 is built from 15 residues.

This clone was seen more than once but under ten times. The chain has TRBV7-2 and TRBJ2-7; D ambiguous. Germline V gives CDR1 SGHTA, CDR2 FQGNSA. This CDR3 contains 14 residues. V was trimmed by 1 base and J by 3 bases, leaving 10 bases between them. CDR3 residues: CASSLGQSDYEQYF. The CDR3 region has the DNA TGTGCCAGCAGCTTAGGGCAGAGCGACTACGAGCAGTACTTC. Full variable domain (missing parts from reference TRBV7-2 and TRBJ2-7): GAGVSQSPSNKVTEKGKDVELRCDPISGHTALYWYRQSLGQGLEFLIYFQGNSAPDKSGLPSDRFSAERTGGSVSTLTIQRTQQEDSAVYLCASSLGQSDYEQYFGPGTRLTVT.

The chain has TRBV15 and TRBJ1-6; 9 nucleotides agree with TRBD1. Germline CDR1 reads LNHNV; CDR2 reads YYDKDF (reference sequence). The CDR3 is 15 amino acids. V lost 0 bases, J lost 10 bases, and 4 bases stayed unmatched. The CDR3 reads CATSREGQGFSPLHF. The CDR3 nucleotides are TGTGCCACCAGCAGAGAGGGACAGGGCTTCTCACCCCTCCACTTT.

This chain uses TRBV4-1 with TRBJ2-1, with D possibly TRBD1 on 5 matching bases. Trimming left V 0 bases short and J 2 bases short, with 11 bases between. The CDR3 is 16 residues long. Germline assignment: CDR1 MGHRA and CDR2 YSYEKL. The CDR3 here is CASSQESQGTYNEQFF. The CDR3 region has the DNA TGCGCCAGCAGCCAAGAGTCGCAGGGCACCTACAATGAGCAGTTCTTC.

This chain connects TRBV2 to TRBJ1-1; possibly TRBD1 for D (5 bases). Germline CDR1 SNHLY, CDR2 FYNNEI. The CDR3 runs to 12 residues. Trimming shortened V by 11 bases and J by 1 base, and 11 bases separated the two germline ends. The CDR3 DNA reads as TGTGCCTCCCGCAGGGAGAACACTGAAGCTTTCTTT. Its protein is CASRRENTEAFF. The full variable domain, with the rest looked up from reference TRBV2 and TRBJ1-1, is EPEVTQTPSHQVTQMGQEVILRCVPISNHLYFYWYRQILGQKVEFLVSFYNNEISEKSEIFDDQFSVERPDGSNFTLKIRSTKLEDSAMYFCASRRENTEAFFGQGTRLTVV.

As concerns this clone: At one end, the junction sequence differs from germline, possibly due to a read error. The chain employs TRBV10-3 and TRBJ2-6, with TRBD2 identical over 7 bases. Germline CDR1 and CDR2: ENHRY and SYGVKD. This CDR3 spans 16 amino acids. Here the CDR3 reads CAISESAGAGANVLTF. CDR3 DNA: TGTGCCATCAGCGAGTCTGCGGGGGCTGGGGCCAACGTCCTGACTTTC.

CDR3 residues: CASSSPTGNTYEQYF. CDR3 nucleotide sequence: TGTGCCAGCAGCTCACCGACAGGGAATACCTACGAGCAGTACTTC. The chain uses TRBV5-8 and TRBJ2-7; TRBD1 matches 7 bases. CDR1 is SGHTS, CDR2 YDEGEE, per germline. The CDR3 has 15 amino acids. V lost 3 bases, J lost 2 bases, and 8 bases stayed unmatched. Using reference TRBV5-8 and TRBJ2-7 for the parts outside the CDR3, the full variable domain is EAGVTQSPTHLIKTRGQQATLRCSPISGHTSVYWYQQALGLGLQFLLWYDEGEERNRGNFPPRFSGRQFPNYSSELNVNALELEDSALYLCASSSPTGNTYEQYFGPGTRLTVT.

The chain employs TRBV30 and TRBJ2-7; 10 nucleotides match TRBD1. CDR3 length: 15 amino acids. Germline V gene data show CDR1 as GTSNPN and CDR2 as SVGIG (reference sequence). Trimming cost V 6 bases and J 1 base; bases outside gene matches: 9. CDR3 loop: CACPRQGAGSYEQYF. The CDR3 nucleotides are TGTGCCTGTCCCCGACAGGGGGCCGGTTCCTACGAGCAGTACTTC.

The V call is TRBV7-9, the J call TRBJ2-5; 7 bases line up with TRBD2. The V and J ends lost 5 bases and 1 base, in that order; junction bases with no gene match: 4. CDR1 and CDR2 (germline): SEHNR, FQNEAQ (reference sequence). This CDR3 spans 14 amino acids. CDR3 amino acids: CASSPPSGQETQYF. In DNA form, the CDR3 reads TGTGCCAGCAGCCCGCCTAGCGGCCAAGAGACCCAGTACTTC.

The V gene is TRBV14, the J gene TRBJ2-6, with 7 bases identical to TRBD1. This CDR3 contains 19 residues. Unmatched junction bases numbered 10, after V lost 2 bases and J lost 0 bases. Germline-derived CDR1 and CDR2 are SGHDN and FVKESK. The CDR3 is CASSQSIAAGGSGANVLTF. CDR3 sequence (DNA): TGTGCCAGCAGCCAAAGTATTGCGGCAGGGGGCTCTGGGGCCAACGTCCTGACTTTC. Supplemented by reference TRBV14 and TRBJ2-6, the full variable domain reads EAGVTQFPSHSVIEKGQTVTLRCDPISGHDNLYWYRRVMGKEIKFLLHFVKESKQDESGMPNNRFLAERTGGTYSTLKVQPAELEDSGVYFCASSQSIAAGGSGANVLTFGAGSRLTVL.

V usage is TRBV19 and J usage is TRBJ2-7; TRBD2 is a possible D gene (5 bases). The ends were cut back, 5 bases at V and 3 bases at J, with 11 bases in the middle. CDR1 LNHDA and CDR2 SQIVND come from the germline V gene (reference sequence). This CDR3 has 13 residues. The CDR3 region has the DNA TGTGCCAGTAGTCTAGCTGGGAGCTACGAGCAGTACTTC. Translated, it gives CASSLAGSYEQYF.

Details on this clone: Other DNA sequences within the sample encode an identical CDR3. The chain recombines TRBV6-5 with TRBJ2-7; TRBD2 agrees at 7 bases. The trim removed 2 bases at V and 0 bases at J, leaving 1 base unmatched. The CDR3 is 14 amino acids. Germline V lookup: CDR1 MNHEY, CDR2 SVGAGI. In DNA, the CDR3 is TGTGCCAGCAGTTACGGGACTAACTCCTACGAGCAGTACTTC. Protein: CASSYGTNSYEQYF.

This clone was seen a single time. The chain links TRBV5-1 to TRBJ1-1, with 8 bases matching TRBD1. Germline V gene sequence: CDR1 SGHRS, CDR2 YFSETQ. CDR3 length: 15 residues. V was clipped by 2 bases and J by 7 bases; unmatched bases: 10. The CDR3 loop reads CASSFWGAGGNEAFF. In DNA, the CDR3 is TGCGCCAGCAGCTTTTGGGGGGCAGGGGGCAATGAAGCTTTCTTT.

This chain links TRBV7-8 with TRBJ2-3; D is undetermined. Germline V gene sequence: CDR1 SGHVS, CDR2 FQNEAQ. The CDR3 is 14 residues long. Trimming left V 0 bases short and J 2 bases short, with 6 bases between. CDR3 nucleotide sequence: TGTGCCAGCAGCTTAGCCCGCGTCACAGATACGCAGTATTTT. The encoded protein is CASSLARVTDTQYF. Looking up the rest from reference TRBV7-8 and TRBJ2-3 gives the full variable domain: GAGVSQSPRYKVAKRGQDVALRCDPISGHVSLFWYQQALGQGPEFLTYFQNEAQLDKSGLPSDRFFAERPEGSVSTLKIQRTQQEDSAVYLCASSLARVTDTQYFGPGTRLTVL.

The J gene is TRBJ2-1, the V gene TRBV30; a weak D match, TRBD2 (7 bases). V was shortened by 0 bases and J by 8 bases, with 14 bases between the two germline ends. The germline gives CDR1 GTSNPN, CDR2 SVGIG (reference sequence). This CDR3 has 14 residues. This CDR3 reads CAWSVRGGAHEQFF. CDR3 coding DNA: TGTGCCTGGAGTGTACGAGGGGGGGCCCATGAGCAGTTCTTC.

CDR3 sequence: CASSQGQSGNTIYF. The DNA for the CDR3 is TGTGCCAGCAGCCAGGGACAGTCTGGAAACACCATATATTTT. This chain uses TRBV6-6 with TRBJ1-3, with 7 bases matching TRBD1. The CDR3 consists of 14 residues. V shed 6 bases, J shed 1 base, and the junction held 3 bases outside the gene matches. Germline CDR1 is MNHNY and CDR2 is SVGAGI (reference sequence).